This paragraph covers one T cell receptor beta chain sequence. Its antigen remains unknown. Clones were sequenced by immunoSEQ multiplex PCR, and TCRdb holds only the in-frame ones, with some missing. This sample has tens of thousands of clones, with around nine tenths found just once. These data are taken from a study of OX40 agonist ivuxolimab in advanced cancers. General study results and limits: Some patients who did not respond also had low normalized T-cell clonal expansion. It was not determined which antigens were specifically recognized by the peripheral T cells that had undergone clonal expansion.

The sequencing here drew on CD4+ or CD8+ T cells sorted from blood, taken in a trial of the OX40 agonist ivuxolimab. The TCR was taken from an adult with an advanced solid tumor such as melanoma, head and neck, liver or kidney cancer.

The CDR3 DNA sequence: TGTGCCAGCAGCTTAGCTACAGGGGGCCTCAATAGCAATCAGCCCCAGCATTTT. Amino acid sequence: CASSLATGGLNSNQPQHF. The rearrangement uses TRBV7-9 and TRBJ1-5; 9 bases line up with TRBD1. The CDR3 extends over 18 amino acids. Germline lookup yields CDR1 SEHNR and CDR2 FQNEAQ (reference sequence). J was trimmed by 0 bases and V by 0 bases; bases with no gene match: 6.